This is a list of T cell receptor beta chains from one sample in a study of T cell repertoires in cytomegalovirus infection. TCRdb itself ran the reads through MiXCR, one entry per CDR3 protein. The table lists 250,000 to 350,000 distinct CDR3 sequences, roughly 24% of them singletons, with roughly 13% in the top ten. The sequencing input was PBMCs. The receptors come from a human donor in good health (CMV status not recorded). Some clones in this sample may be carry-over from other donors' samples. CDR3s include the opening cysteine and the closing phenylalanine or tryptophan. D genes are given only for firm matches. Rows may omit the clone size; those that give it use once, few, many or a size class.

>TRBJ1-4|TRBV7-2|.|many
TGTGCCAGCAGCTGGACTAATGAAAAACTGTTTTTT
CASSWTNEKLFF
>TRBJ1-1|TRBV7-9|.|many
TGTGCCAGCAGCTTGCAAAGAGAAGCTTTCTTT
CASSLQREAFF
>TRBJ1-2|TRBV7-2|.|.
TGTGCCAGCAGGTCCGGGACTTACTATGGCTACACCTTC
CASRSGTYYGYTF
>TRBJ1-5|TRBV6-1|.|few
TGTGCCAGCAGGGGAGTACCGCCCAATCAGCCCCAGCATTTT
CASRGVPPNQPQHF
>TRBJ1-1|TRBV29-1|TRBD1|few
TGCAGCGTCTTGGACAGGATGAACACTGAAGCTTTCTTT
CSVLDRMNTEAFF
>TRBJ2-7|TRBV12-3/TRBV12-4|.|few
TGTGCCAGCAGTTCTGGACAGAACTCCTACGAGCAGTACTTC
CASSSGQNSYEQYF
>TRBJ1-1|TRBV5-1|TRBD1|.
TGCGCCAGCAGCCAACAGGGGGCTAACACTGAAGCTTTCTTT
CASSQQGANTEAFF
>TRBJ1-5|TRBV19|.|few
TGTGCCAGTAGCCTAGGCCCTCCTAACAGGGGCAATCAGCCCCAGCATTTT
CASSLGPPNRGNQPQHF
>TRBJ2-7|TRBV7-2|.|many
TGTGCCAGCAGCCGACGAGGTAGTCGGTCCATCGAGCAGTACTTC
CASSRRGSRSIEQYF
>TRBJ1-5|TRBV6-5|.|few
TGTGCCAGCAGTTTCTCCCCATATAGCAATCAGCCCCAGCATTTT
CASSFSPYSNQPQHF
>TRBJ2-1|TRBV6-2/TRBV6-3|TRBD2|many
TGTGCCAGCAGTCCGGGACTAGCGGGAGGGTGGAATGAGCAGTTCTTC
CASSPGLAGGWNEQFF
>TRBJ1-1|TRBV6-2/TRBV6-3|.|.
TGTGCCAGCAGGATTCACAGGTCTGCTTTCTTT
CASRIHRSAFF
>TRBJ2-1|TRBV24-1|.|.
TGTGCCACCAGTGAGGACTTTAGCTCCTACAATGAGCAGTTCTTC
CATSEDFSSYNEQFF
>TRBJ2-7|TRBV7-2|TRBD2|many
TGTGCCAGCAGCTTAGCGGTAGCGGGAGTCGACGAGCAGTACTTC
CASSLAVAGVDEQYF
>TRBJ2-3|TRBV14|.|few
TGTGCCAGCAATAACCGGGCCACAGATACGCAGTATTTT
CASNNRATDTQYF
>TRBJ2-7|TRBV28|.|.
TGTGCCAGCAGTTTACCGCAGGGGATAACCTACGAGCAGTACTTC
CASSLPQGITYEQYF
>TRBJ1-2|TRBV11-2|.|.
TGTGCCAGCAGCTATGGGGGGAACTATGGCTACACCTTC
CASSYGGNYGYTF
>TRBJ2-1|TRBV5-4|.|.
TGTGCCAGCAGCTTGATCGGGTTGGACTACAATGAGCAGTTCTTC
CASSLIGLDYNEQFF
>TRBJ1-5|TRBV7-2|TRBD1|many
TGTGCCAGCAGCTTGGGACAGGGTAAGCCCCAGCATTTT
CASSLGQGKPQHF
>TRBJ1-1|TRBV7-2|.|once
TGTGGCAGCAGCTTAGGGGGAACCAACACTGAAGCTTTCTTT
CGSSLGGTNTEAFF